This T cell receptor beta chain was captured by sequencing in a study of technical replicates of blood from several donors. Assay used: immunoSEQ multiplex PCR; TCRdb lists only in-frame clones, some missing. The table has 55,000 to 65,000 clones, roughly 97% seen once. V was clipped by 5 bases and J by 7 bases; unmatched bases: 3. Germline V gene lookup returns CDR1 LNHDA and CDR2 SQIVND (reference sequence). The CDR3 sequence is 13 residues long. This receptor was identified in a human donor in good health. Sequencing used T cells isolated from PBMCs. The chain carries TRBV19 and TRBJ2-1, with 9 nucleotides matching TRBD1. CDR3 sequence: CASSEGQGNEQFF. The CDR3 DNA is TGTGCCAGTAGTGAGGGACAGGGAAATGAGCAGTTCTTC.